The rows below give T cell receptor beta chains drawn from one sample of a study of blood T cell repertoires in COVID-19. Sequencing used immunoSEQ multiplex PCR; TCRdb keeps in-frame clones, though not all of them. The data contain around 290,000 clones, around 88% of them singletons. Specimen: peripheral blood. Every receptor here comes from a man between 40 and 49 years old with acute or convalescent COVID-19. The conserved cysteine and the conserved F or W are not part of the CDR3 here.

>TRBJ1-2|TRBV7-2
ASQGGNYGYT
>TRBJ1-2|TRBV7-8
ASSLNRDYGYT
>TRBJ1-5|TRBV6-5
ASSPSGGIEQPQH
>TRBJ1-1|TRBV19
ASSINRGGNTEAF
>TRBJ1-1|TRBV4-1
ASKDREDTEAF
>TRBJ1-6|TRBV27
ASSLTPTDYSPLH
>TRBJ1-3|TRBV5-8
ASSWGRLNSGNTIY
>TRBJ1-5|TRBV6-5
ASTPDRVNQPQH
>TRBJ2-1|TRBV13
ASSQTSGGAVLEF
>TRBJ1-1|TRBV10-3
AIKREQRTEAF
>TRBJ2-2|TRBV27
ASSLYPILGGQGDTGELF
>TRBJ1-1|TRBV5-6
ASSPGTEIEAF
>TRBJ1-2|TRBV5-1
ACSEGPLRGYT
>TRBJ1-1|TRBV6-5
ASSRQYMNTEAF
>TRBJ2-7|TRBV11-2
ASSERGMREQY
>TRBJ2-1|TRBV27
ASSLSPGATFYNEQF
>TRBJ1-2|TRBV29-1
SVEEGSSGFQYGYT
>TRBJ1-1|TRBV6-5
ASSRSGGAPRAF
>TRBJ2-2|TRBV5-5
ASSLDGIYTGELF
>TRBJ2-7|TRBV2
ASSPSMGRAEQY
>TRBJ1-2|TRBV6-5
ASSYRAGHGYT
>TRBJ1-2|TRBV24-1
ATSTATLDYGYT
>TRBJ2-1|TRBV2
ASSPDRGGWDEQF
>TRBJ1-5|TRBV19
ASREFRVRQPQH
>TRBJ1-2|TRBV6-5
ASRWGMDYGYT
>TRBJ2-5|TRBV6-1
ASSVAGGRETQY
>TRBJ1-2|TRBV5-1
ASSPGLRVGDGYT
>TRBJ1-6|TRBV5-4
ASSFQTGSNSPLH
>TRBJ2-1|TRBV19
ASSILGTSGGRNNEQF
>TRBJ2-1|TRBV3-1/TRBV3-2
ASSQYTGYNEQF
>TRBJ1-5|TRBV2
ASSGEGIPQPQH
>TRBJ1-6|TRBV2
ASSGQGSSPLH
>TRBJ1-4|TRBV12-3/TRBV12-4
ASGATNEKLF
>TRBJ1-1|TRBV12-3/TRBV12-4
ASSLRDTEAF
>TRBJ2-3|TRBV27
ASRVRGQTDTQY